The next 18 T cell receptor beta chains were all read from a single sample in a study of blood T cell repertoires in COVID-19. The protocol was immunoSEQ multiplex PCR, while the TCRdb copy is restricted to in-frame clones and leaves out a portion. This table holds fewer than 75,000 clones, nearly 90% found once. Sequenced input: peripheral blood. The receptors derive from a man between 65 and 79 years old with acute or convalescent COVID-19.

This chain's CDR3 is CASPSYEQYF. CDR3 nucleotides: TGTGCCAGTCCATCCTACGAGCAGTACTTC. The chain joins TRBV19 to TRBJ2-7, with no clear D. V was cut by 8 bases and J by 1 base, with 3 bases left in between. Germline V gene data show CDR1 as LNHDA and CDR2 as SQIVND (reference sequence). The CDR3 is made up of 10 amino acids. The whole variable domain, filled in from reference TRBV19 and TRBJ2-7, reads DGGITQSPKYLFRKEGQNVTLSCEQNLNHDAMYWYRQDPGQGLRLIYYSQIVNDFQKGDIAEGYSVSREKKESFPLTVTSAQKNPTAFYLCASPSYEQYFGPGTRLTVT.

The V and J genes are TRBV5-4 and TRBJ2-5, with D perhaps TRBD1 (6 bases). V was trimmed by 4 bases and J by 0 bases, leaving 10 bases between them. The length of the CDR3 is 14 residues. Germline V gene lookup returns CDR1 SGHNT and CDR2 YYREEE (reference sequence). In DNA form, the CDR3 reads TGTGCCAGCAGCCCCCGGGACAACCAAGAGACCCAGTACTTC. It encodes CASSPRDNQETQYF.

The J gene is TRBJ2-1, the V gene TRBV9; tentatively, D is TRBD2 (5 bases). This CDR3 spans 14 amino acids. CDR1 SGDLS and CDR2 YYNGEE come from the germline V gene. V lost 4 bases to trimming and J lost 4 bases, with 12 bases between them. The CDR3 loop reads CASSPRREYNEQFF. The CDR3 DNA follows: TGTGCCAGCAGCCCCCGCCGGGAATACAATGAGCAGTTCTTC. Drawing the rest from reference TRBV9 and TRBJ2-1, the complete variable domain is DSGVTQTPKHLITATGQRVTLRCSPRSGDLSVYWYQQSLDQGLQFLIQYYNGEERAKGNILERFSAQQFPDLHSELNLSSLELGDSALYFCASSPRREYNEQFFGPGTRLTVL.

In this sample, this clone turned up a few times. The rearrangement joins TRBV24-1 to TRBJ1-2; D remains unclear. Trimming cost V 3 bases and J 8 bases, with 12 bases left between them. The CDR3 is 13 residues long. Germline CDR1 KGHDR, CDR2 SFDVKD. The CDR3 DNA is TGTGCCACCAGTGATGGGAGGGAACGCGGCTACACCTTC. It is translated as CATSDGRERGYTF.

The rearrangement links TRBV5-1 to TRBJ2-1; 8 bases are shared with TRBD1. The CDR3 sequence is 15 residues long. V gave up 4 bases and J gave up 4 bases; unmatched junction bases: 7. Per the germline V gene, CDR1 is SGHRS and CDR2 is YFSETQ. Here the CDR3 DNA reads TGCGCCAGCAGCCCAGGGGGCGTGAGGTACAATGAGCAGTTCTTC. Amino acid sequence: CASSPGGVRYNEQFF. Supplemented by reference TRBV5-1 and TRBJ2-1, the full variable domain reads KAGVTQTPRYLIKTRGQQVTLSCSPISGHRSVSWYQQTPGQGLQFLFEYFSETQRNKGNFPGRFSGRQFSNSRSEMNVSTLELGDSALYLCASSPGGVRYNEQFFGPGTRLTVL.

The CDR3 spells CASSQRRGKPYEQYF. CDR3 in DNA: TGCGCCAGCAGCCAGCGCCGGGGGAAACCCTACGAGCAGTACTTC. J is TRBJ2-7 and V is TRBV4-3; D is possibly TRBD2 (6 bases). This CDR3 comprises 15 residues. V was shortened by 3 bases and J by 2 bases, with 14 bases between the two germline ends. Germline loops: CDR1 LGHNA, CDR2 YSLEER.

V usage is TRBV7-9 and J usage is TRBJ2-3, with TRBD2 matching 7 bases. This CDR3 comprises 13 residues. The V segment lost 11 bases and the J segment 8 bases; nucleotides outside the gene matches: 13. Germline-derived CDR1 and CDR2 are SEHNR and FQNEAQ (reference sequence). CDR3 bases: TGTGCCGGCGGTGGGGAGGGCATGGGTACGCAGTATTTT. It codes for CAGGGEGMGTQYF. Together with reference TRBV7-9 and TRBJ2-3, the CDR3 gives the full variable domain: DTGVSQNPRHKITKRGQNVTFRCDPISEHNRLYWYRQTLGQGPEFLTYFQNEAQLEKSRLLSDRFSAERPKGSFSTLEIQRTEQGDSAMYLCAGGGEGMGTQYFGPGTRLTVL.

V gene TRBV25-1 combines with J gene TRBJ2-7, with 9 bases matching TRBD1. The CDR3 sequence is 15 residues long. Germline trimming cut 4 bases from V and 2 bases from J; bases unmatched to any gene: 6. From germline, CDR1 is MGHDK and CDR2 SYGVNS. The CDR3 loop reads CASSAGTGYTYEQYF. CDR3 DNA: TGTGCCAGCAGTGCTGGGACAGGGTACACCTACGAGCAGTACTTC.

The CDR3 loop is CASSRSGEDTQYF. In DNA, the CDR3 is TGTGCCAGCAGCCGTAGCGGGGAGGATACGCAGTATTTT. The rearrangement joins TRBV7-8 to TRBJ2-3; 8 nucleotides match TRBD2. J lost 6 bases, V lost 5 bases, and 4 bases had no gene match. Looked up from germline, CDR1 is SGHVS and CDR2 is FQNEAQ. The CDR3 consists of 13 residues.

DNA for the CDR3: TGTGCCACCCTCTTCGGGGGCACAGATACGCAGTATTTT. This encodes CATLFGGTDTQYF. V is TRBV6-5 and J is TRBJ2-3; weak D call: TRBD2 (5 bases). The V gene's germline CDR1 is MNHEY and CDR2 SVGAGI. CDR3 length: 13 residues. Trimming stripped 10 bases from V and 1 base from J, with 12 bases between.

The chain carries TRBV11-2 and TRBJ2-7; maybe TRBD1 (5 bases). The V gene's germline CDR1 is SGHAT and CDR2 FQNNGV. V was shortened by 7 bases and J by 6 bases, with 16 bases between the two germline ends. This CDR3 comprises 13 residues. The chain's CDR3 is CASIRAGLGEQYF. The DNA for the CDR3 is TGTGCCAGCATCCGTGCAGGGCTCGGCGAGCAGTACTTC. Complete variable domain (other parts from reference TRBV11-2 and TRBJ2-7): EAGVAQSPRYKIIEKRQSVAFWCNPISGHATLYWYQQILGQGPKLLIQFQNNGVVDDSQLPKDRFSAERLKGVDSTLKIQPAKLEDSAVYLCASIRAGLGEQYFGPGTRLTVT.

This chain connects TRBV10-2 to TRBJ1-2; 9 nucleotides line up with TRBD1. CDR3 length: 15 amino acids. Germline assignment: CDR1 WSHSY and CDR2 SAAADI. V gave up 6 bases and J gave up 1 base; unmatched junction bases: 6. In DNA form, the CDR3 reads TGCGCCAGCAGCCCGGGACAGGGCTTTAACTATGGCTACACCTTC. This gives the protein CASSPGQGFNYGYTF.

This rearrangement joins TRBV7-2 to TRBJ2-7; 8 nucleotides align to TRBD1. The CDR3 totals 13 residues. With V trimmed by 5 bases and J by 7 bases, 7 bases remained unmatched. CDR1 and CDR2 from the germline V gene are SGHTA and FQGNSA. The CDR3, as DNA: TGTGCCAGCAGCCCCAGGGGGCCCCGGGAGCAGTACTTC. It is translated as CASSPRGPREQYF.

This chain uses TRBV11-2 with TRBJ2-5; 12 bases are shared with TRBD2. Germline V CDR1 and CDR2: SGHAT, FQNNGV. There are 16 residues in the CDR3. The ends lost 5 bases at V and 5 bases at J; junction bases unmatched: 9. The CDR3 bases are TGTGCCAGCAGCCCCTCTAGCGGGGGGGCGGGTGAGACCCAGTACTTC. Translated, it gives CASSPSSGGAGETQYF.

CDR3 sequence: CASSLSRGPYNEQFF. CDR3 nucleotide sequence: TGTGCCAGCAGCTTATCTCGGGGTCCCTACAATGAGCAGTTCTTC. V and J are TRBV7-3 and TRBJ2-1; weak D call: TRBD2 (5 bases). This CDR3 has 15 residues. Deletions cut 2 bases from V and 2 bases from J, with 10 bases between. Germline CDR1 is SGHTA and CDR2 is FQGTGA.

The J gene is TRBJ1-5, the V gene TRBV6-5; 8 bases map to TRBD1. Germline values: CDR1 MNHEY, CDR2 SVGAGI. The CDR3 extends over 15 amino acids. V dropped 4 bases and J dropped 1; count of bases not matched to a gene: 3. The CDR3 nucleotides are TGTGCCAGCAGTTTGACAGGGGAGAGCAATCAGCCCCAGCATTTT. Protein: CASSLTGESNQPQHF.

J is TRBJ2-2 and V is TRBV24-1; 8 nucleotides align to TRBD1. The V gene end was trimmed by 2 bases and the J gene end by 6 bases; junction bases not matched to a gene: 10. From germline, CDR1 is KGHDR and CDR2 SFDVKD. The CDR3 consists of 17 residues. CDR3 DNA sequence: TGTGCCACCAGTGATTGGGGGTTTCAGGGGGCGGCCGGGGAGCTGTTTTTT. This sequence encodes CATSDWGFQGAAGELFF.

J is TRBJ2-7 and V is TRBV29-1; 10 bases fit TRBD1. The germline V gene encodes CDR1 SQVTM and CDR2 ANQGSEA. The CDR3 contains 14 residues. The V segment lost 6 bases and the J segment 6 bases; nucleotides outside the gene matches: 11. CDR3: CSVRGGQGLGEQYF. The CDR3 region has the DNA TGCAGCGTGAGGGGGGGACAGGGGCTTGGCGAGCAGTACTTC.